A selection of T cell receptor beta chains follows, all from one sample in a study of blood T cell repertoires in COVID-19. Data came from immunoSEQ multiplex PCR; TCRdb stores just in-frame clones and leaves some out. Among 45,000 to 70,000 clones listed, 82% were seen once. What was sequenced was peripheral blood. All receptors derive from a woman in her fifties or sixties with acute or convalescent COVID-19. Both conserved end residues are trimmed from each CDR3. Clone size is given for some rows only: seen once, a few or many times, or a class if the clone is expanded.

-	11	TRBV10-1	ASTSRLNSPLH
-	12	TRBV27	ASSLKGRLQPQH
-	11	TRBV7-9	ASTKPSGYGYT
-	16	TRBV2	ASWKRWSPTVGNQPQH
-	15	TRBV14	ASSLVGLAGPTGELF
few	14	TRBV6-5	ASSYSGGISGNTIY
-	13	TRBV5-1	ASSLGGTGNNEQF
-	14	TRBV5-1	ASSLGHRDPSYGYT
-	11	TRBV29-1	SVQGQGRYEQY
-	12	TRBV6-6	ASSYKSGKEKLF
-	12	TRBV5-1	ASSLGGDSYEQY
once	15	TRBV21-1	ASSKPPLRDSGNTIY
-	12	TRBV9	ASSPMTAGNTIY
-	12	TRBV9	ASSGRQEPYEQY
once	12	TRBV5-1	ASSLGPTGTGAF
many	10	TRBV19	ASTTSGSGYT
-	12	TRBV6-6	ATHGEAAAGEQF
-	12	TRBV7-3	ASSLGGSTGELF
-	16	TRBV5-4	ASSLALPTREKDNEQF
-	11	TRBV5-4	ASSLNGGEKLF
-	13	TRBV7-9	ASSLEAGDDYGYT
-	13	TRBV6-1	ASSESGGGQGEQY
-	13	TRBV27	ASSLGGTGAYEQY
-	10	TRBV19	ASSISLLPQH
-	14	TRBV2	ASPGQGIFLCSPLH
few	11	TRBV29-1	SVKGLGDYGYT
-	11	TRBV19	ASGQGLGSPLH
-	13	TRBV6-1	ASSERDTYNSPLH
-	11	TRBV7-9	ASSVGTAYGYT
-	13	TRBV7-9	ASSRGTGLNYGYT
-	11	TRBV30	AWRKDRNTEAF
-	11	TRBV2	ASHLANTGELF
-	11	TRBV3-1/TRBV3-2	ASSPSLGGAQY
once	14	TRBV7-9	ASSLALGVLSYEQY
-	12	TRBV7-4	ASSLTGWPQPQH
-	11	TRBV5-1	ASRQRQEGTQY
-	12	TRBV2	AKTGTSITGELF
-	12	TRBV6-6	ATRLAGFGETQY
-	12	TRBV6-2/TRBV6-3	ASSYNRFSYEQY
few	13	TRBV27	ASSRTGISSYEQY
-	14	TRBV27	ASSSLQGKSSYEQY
-	14	TRBV2	ASSEEPTIWINTQY
-	12	TRBV2	ASSSTGMNTEAF
-	9	TRBV19	ASRTGVGAF
few	13	TRBV5-1	ASSLAGGTGNTIY
-	12	TRBV29-1	SVEVWTGNPGYT
-	14	TRBV7-6	ASSLLTGQGSSPLH
-	12	TRBV5-5	ASSLDRGYTEAF
-	10	TRBV27	ASSTQGQPQH
-	15	TRBV24-1	ATSNTDRGFSYNEQF
-	11	TRBV6-4	ASSEQGGTEAF
-	16	TRBV19	ASTHRVTLQATNEKLF
-	17	TRBV9	ASSASSSAGGSYNSPLH
-	13	TRBV10-3	AIILIAGHPYEQY